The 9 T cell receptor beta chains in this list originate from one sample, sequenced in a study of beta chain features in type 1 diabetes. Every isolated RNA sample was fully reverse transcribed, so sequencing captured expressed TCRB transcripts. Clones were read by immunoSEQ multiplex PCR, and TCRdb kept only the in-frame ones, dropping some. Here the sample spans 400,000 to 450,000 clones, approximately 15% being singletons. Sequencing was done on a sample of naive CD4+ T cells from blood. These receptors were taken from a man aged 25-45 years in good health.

This CDR3 reads CASGHKWTQYF. The CDR3 DNA follows: TGTGCCAGCGGGCATAAGTGGACCCAGTACTTC. The chain recombines TRBV27 with TRBJ2-5; D call uncertain. Germline V gene lookup returns CDR1 MNHEY and CDR2 SMNVEV (reference sequence). The CDR3 is 11 residues long. The germline V and J ends were trimmed by 8 bases and 7 bases, with 11 bases remaining between them.

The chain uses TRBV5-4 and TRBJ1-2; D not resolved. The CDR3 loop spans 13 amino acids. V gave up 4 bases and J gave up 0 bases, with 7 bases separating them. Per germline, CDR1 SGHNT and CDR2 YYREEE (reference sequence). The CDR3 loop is CASSPRTNYGYTF. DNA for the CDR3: TGTGCCAGCAGCCCCAGAACTAACTATGGCTACACCTTC.

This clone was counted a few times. CDR3 amino acids: CASSVDVLPTDTQYF. In DNA form, the CDR3 reads TGTGCCAGCAGCGTAGACGTTTTGCCGACAGATACGCAGTATTTT. V and J are TRBV9 and TRBJ2-3; D uncertain. The germline V gene has CDR1 SGDLS and CDR2 YYNGEE. Trimming stripped 0 bases from V and 3 bases from J, with 11 bases between. The CDR3 runs 15 residues.

As DNA, the CDR3 is TGTGCCAGCAGTCCAGAACTAGCGGGGGGTAGGGAGACCCAGTACTTC. This gives the protein CASSPELAGGRETQYF. This chain uses TRBV28 with TRBJ2-5, with 12 bases aligning to TRBD2. The CDR3 has 16 residues. V lost 5 bases, J lost 5 bases, and 9 bases stayed unmatched. The germline V gene encodes CDR1 MDHEN and CDR2 SYDVKM.

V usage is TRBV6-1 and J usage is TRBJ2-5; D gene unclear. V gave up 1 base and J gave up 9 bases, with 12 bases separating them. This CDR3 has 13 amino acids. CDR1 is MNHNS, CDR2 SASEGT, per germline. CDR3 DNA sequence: TGTGCCAGCAGTGAAGATGGACGGTATGCCCAGTACTTC. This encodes CASSEDGRYAQYF.

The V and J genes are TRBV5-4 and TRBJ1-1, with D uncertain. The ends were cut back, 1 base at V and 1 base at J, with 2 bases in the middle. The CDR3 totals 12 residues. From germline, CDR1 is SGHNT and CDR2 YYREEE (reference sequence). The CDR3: CASSLQNTEAFF. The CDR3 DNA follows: TGTGCCAGCAGCTTGCAGAACACTGAAGCTTTCTTT.

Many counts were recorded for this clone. DNA for the CDR3: TGTGCCATCAGTAAACAGCAAGGGCCAGTAGATACGCAGTATTTT. Amino acids: CAISKQQGPVDTQYF. The V and J genes are TRBV10-3 and TRBJ2-3; D is ambiguous. Trimming took 5 bases from V and 5 from J, leaving 17 bases between them. From germline, CDR1 is ENHRY and CDR2 SYGVKD. The CDR3 consists of 15 residues.

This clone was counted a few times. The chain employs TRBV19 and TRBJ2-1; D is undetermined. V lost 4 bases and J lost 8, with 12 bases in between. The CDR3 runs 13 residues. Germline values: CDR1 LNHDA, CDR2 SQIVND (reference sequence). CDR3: CASSSPNRYEQFF. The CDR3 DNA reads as TGTGCCAGTAGTAGCCCCAATAGATATGAGCAGTTCTTC.

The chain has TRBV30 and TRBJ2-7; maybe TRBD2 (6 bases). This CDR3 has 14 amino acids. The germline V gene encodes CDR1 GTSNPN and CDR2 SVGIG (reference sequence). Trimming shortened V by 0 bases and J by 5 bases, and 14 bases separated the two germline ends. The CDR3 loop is CAWSVGGSLHEQYV. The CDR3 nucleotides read TGTGCCTGGAGTGTCGGAGGGAGTTTGCACGAGCAGTACGTC.